The 28 T cell receptor beta chains given below trace back to one sample, sequenced in a study of cytomegalovirus exposure and HLA in healthy donors listed by TCRdb under 2017. The library was produced with the immunoSEQ multiplex PCR assay. A mixture of 60 forward primers for TCR Vbeta segments and 13 reverse primers for TCR Jbeta segments was used in the multiplex PCR. Entries here come from immuneACCESS through TCRdb and include only in-frame sequences with V and J called. Some clones fail to appear in such tables; in the studies checked, an unresolved V gene covers under half of the shortfall, and the cause of the remainder is unknown. Counted in this sample were 100,000 or so clones; around two thirds of them appeared once. Approximately 3.9% of the sample lies in the top ten. Sequencing was carried out using PBMCs. These receptors were taken from a man aged 25 to 40 in good health and CMV-seropositive.

This clone was observed a handful of times. The chain recombines TRBV2 with TRBJ1-4; 11 positions match TRBD1. The CDR3 sequence is 14 residues long. Trimming took 6 bases from V and 8 from J; bases not matched to a gene: 5. Germline V lookup: CDR1 SNHLY, CDR2 FYNNEI. The CDR3 nucleotides are TGTGCCAGCAGCCGGACAGGGGGCCGAGAAAAACTGTTTTTT. It is translated as CASSRTGGREKLFF.

This rearrangement joins TRBV6-1 to TRBJ2-1, with 14 nucleotides matching TRBD2. Unmatched junction bases numbered 9, after V lost 4 bases and J lost 10 bases. CDR3 size: 16 residues. Germline loops: CDR1 MNHNS, CDR2 SASEGT. CDR3 sequence: CASSVRLAGGQGEQFF. DNA of the CDR3: TGTGCCAGCAGTGTACGACTAGCGGGGGGGCAGGGGGAGCAGTTCTTC.

V and J are TRBV5-1 and TRBJ2-1, with 8 bases lining up with TRBD2. The germline CDR1 and CDR2 sequences are SGHRS and YFSETQ. V lost 1 base, J lost 0 bases, and 12 bases stayed unmatched. CDR3 length: 19 amino acids. The CDR3 loop reads CASSLFPSGYPGSYNEQFF. CDR3 in DNA: TGCGCCAGCAGCTTGTTCCCTAGCGGGTACCCCGGCTCCTACAATGAGCAGTTCTTC.

J is TRBJ2-1 and V is TRBV7-2; D is undetermined. CDR1 and CDR2 (germline): SGHTA, FQGNSA. CDR3 length: 16 residues. Trimming stripped 0 bases from V and 6 bases from J, with 15 bases between. This chain's CDR3 is CASSLAWFQTSNEQFF. CDR3 nucleotides: TGTGCCAGCAGCTTAGCCTGGTTCCAAACTTCCAATGAGCAGTTCTTC.

The chain recombines TRBV7-2 with TRBJ2-3, with a weak D call TRBD1 (5 bases). Germline V gene sequence: CDR1 SGHTA, CDR2 FQGNSA. Trimming pared 0 bases from V and 4 bases from J, leaving 11 bases between. The CDR3 spans 15 residues. The CDR3 region has the DNA TGTGCCAGCAGCTTAGCGATGGTAGGGGCAGATACGCAGTATTTT. Translating gives CASSLAMVGADTQYF.

The chain links TRBV5-1 to TRBJ2-5; possibly TRBD2 for D (6 bases). CDR1 is SGHRS, CDR2 YFSETQ, per germline. The CDR3 consists of 13 residues. V lost 4 bases and J lost 4, with 11 bases in between. Here the CDR3 reads CASSPEGRETQYF. For the CDR3, the DNA is TGCGCCAGCAGCCCGGAGGGGAGAGAGACCCAGTACTTC.

The chain joins TRBV9 to TRBJ1-5; maybe TRBD1 (6 bases). CDR3 length equals 18 residues. The germline V gene has CDR1 SGDLS and CDR2 YYNGEE. Trimming stripped 0 bases from V and 4 bases from J, with 20 bases between. In DNA form, the CDR3 reads TGTGCCAGCAGCGTAGCTACGGGGGGAGGGGGTTCGAATCAGCCCCAGCATTTT. This encodes CASSVATGGGGSNQPQHF.

The J gene is TRBJ2-3, the V gene TRBV5-4, with D maybe TRBD1 (5 bases). There are 14 residues in the CDR3. CDR1 is SGHNT, CDR2 YYREEE, per germline (reference sequence). Trimming removed 2 bases from V and 1 base from J, with 8 bases in between. The CDR3 protein is CASSLQDRTDTQYF. The CDR3 region has the DNA TGTGCCAGCAGCTTACAGGATCGCACAGATACGCAGTATTTT.

The rearrangement uses TRBV2 and TRBJ1-2; D is perhaps TRBD1 (6 bases). V lost 3 bases and J 0 bases, leaving 8 bases between the germline ends. This CDR3 contains 14 residues. The V gene's germline CDR1 is SNHLY and CDR2 FYNNEI. The CDR3 region is CASSEDRANYGYTF. The CDR3 bases are TGTGCCAGCAGTGAGGACAGAGCTAACTATGGCTACACCTTC.

The chain links TRBV7-2 to TRBJ1-6; 9 bases match TRBD1. The V segment lost 7 bases and the J segment 6 bases; nucleotides outside the gene matches: 7. The CDR3 loop spans 15 amino acids. Per germline, CDR1 SGHTA and CDR2 FQGNSA. CDR3 nucleotides: TGTGCCAGCAACGCCGGGACAGGGATTAATTCACCCCTCCACTTT. This sequence encodes CASNAGTGINSPLHF. Together with reference TRBV7-2 and TRBJ1-6, the CDR3 gives the full variable domain: GAGVSQSPSNKVTEKGKDVELRCDPISGHTALYWYRQSLGQGLEFLIYFQGNSAPDKSGLPSDRFSAERTGGSVSTLTIQRTQQEDSAVYLCASNAGTGINSPLHFGNGTRLTVT.

The chain employs TRBV25-1 and TRBJ2-3, with 8 bases lining up with TRBD2. The germline gives CDR1 MGHDK, CDR2 SYGVNS. There are 16 residues in the CDR3. The junction had 14 bases not matched to a gene; V was cut back by 6 bases and J by 6 bases. CDR3 coding DNA: TGTGCCAGCAGCCCCCAGATAGCGGGGTGGGGGGATACGCAGTATTTT. Its translation is CASSPQIAGWGDTQYF.

The chain couples TRBV7-8 to TRBJ2-3; 10 bases line up with TRBD2. CDR1 and CDR2 from the germline V gene are SGHVS and FQNEAQ. CDR3 length equals 18 residues. V lost 0 bases to trimming and J lost 2 bases; unmatched junction nucleotides: 8. CDR3 bases: TGTGCCAGCAGCTTAGCGCCGGTACTAGCGGGGAACACAGATACGCAGTATTTT. Residues: CASSLAPVLAGNTDTQYF.

The table lists this clone with a few counts. The genes are TRBV2 and TRBJ2-1; a possible D gene is TRBD2 (5 bases). There are 12 residues in the CDR3. V was shortened by 3 bases and J by 9 bases, with 9 bases between the two germline ends. The V gene's germline CDR1 is SNHLY and CDR2 FYNNEI. CDR3 sequence (DNA): TGTGCCAGCAGTGACCTGGGGAGTGAGCAGTTCTTC. Its protein product is CASSDLGSEQFF.

The chain combines TRBV29-1 with TRBJ1-1, with 12 bases identical to TRBD1. V shed 0 bases, J shed 1 base, and the junction held 0 bases outside the gene matches. Germline CDR1 is SQVTM and CDR2 is ANQGSEA. The CDR3 totals 15 residues. In DNA form, the CDR3 reads TGCAGCGTTGAAGAGGGACAGGGGGCGAACACTGAAGCTTTCTTT. Translating gives CSVEEGQGANTEAFF.

In this sample, this clone turned up a few times. The gene calls are TRBV11-3 and TRBJ2-7; 10 positions match TRBD1. CDR3 size: 16 residues. CDR1 and CDR2 from the germline V gene are SGHNT and YENEEA. The junction had 11 bases not matched to a gene; V was cut back by 5 bases and J by 4 bases. The CDR3: CASSPVLGTGDYEQYF. Written as DNA, the CDR3 is TGTGCCAGCAGCCCCGTTTTGGGGACAGGGGATTACGAGCAGTACTTC.

V is TRBV9 and J is TRBJ2-7; no definite D call. Germline V gene lookup returns CDR1 SGDLS and CDR2 YYNGEE. The CDR3 spans 13 residues. V lost 0 bases and J 2 bases, leaving 6 bases between the germline ends. The CDR3 region has the DNA TGTGCCAGCAGCGTAGACGAGACCTACGAGCAGTACTTC. Translation gives CASSVDETYEQYF.

The chain employs TRBV4-1 and TRBJ2-5; D is unresolved. Trimming took off 0 bases at V and 4 bases at J, with 3 bases between the two ends. Looked up from germline, CDR1 is MGHRA and CDR2 is YSYEKL. The CDR3 runs to 12 residues. The CDR3 loop is CASSQDLETQYF. CDR3 nucleotides: TGCGCCAGCAGCCAAGATCTAGAGACCCAGTACTTC.

The CDR3 is CASSESGGHYEQYF. The CDR3 region has the DNA TGTGCCAGCAGCGAGAGCGGGGGGCACTACGAGCAGTACTTC. The chain uses TRBV5-4 and TRBJ2-5, with 9 bases lining up with TRBD2. The last part of the DNA fits TRBJ2-7 better; the J call may be wrong. The CDR3 is 14 residues long. Germline CDR1 and CDR2: SGHNT and YYREEE (reference sequence).

J is TRBJ2-3 and V is TRBV11-3; no clear D gene. CDR3 size: 12 residues. Trimming took off 1 base at V and 6 bases at J, with 5 bases between the two ends. The germline V gene has CDR1 SGHNT and CDR2 YENEEA. The chain's CDR3 is CASSLVGDTQYF. CDR3 coding DNA: TGTGCCAGCAGCTTAGTCGGGGATACGCAGTATTTT.

The chain recombines TRBV29-1 with TRBJ2-3; D is unclear. V shed 3 bases and J shed 6 bases, with 10 bases lying between them. The CDR3 is 12 residues long. Germline CDR1 SQVTM, CDR2 ANQGSEA. The CDR3 region has the DNA TGCAGCGTTGAGGAGTGGCTTGATACGCAGTATTTT. As protein: CSVEEWLDTQYF.

The chain is built from TRBV7-9 and TRBJ2-1; D is unclear. Looked up from germline, CDR1 is SEHNR and CDR2 is FQNEAQ (reference sequence). Trimming removed 5 bases from V and 4 bases from J, with 12 bases in between. The CDR3 is 14 residues long. CDR3 DNA: TGTGCCAGCAGCCTTAGGAACAGTTACAATGAGCAGTTCTTC. This codes for CASSLRNSYNEQFF.

CDR3 DNA sequence: TGTGCCAGCAGCCAAGGTGCAGGGGCTTACACTGAAGCTTTCTTT. Protein: CASSQGAGAYTEAFF. The rearrangement uses TRBV14 and TRBJ1-1; D possibly corresponds to TRBD1 (6 bases). V lost 1 base, J lost 3 bases, and 12 bases lay in between. Germline CDR1 SGHDN, CDR2 FVKESK. CDR3 length equals 15 residues.

This clone came up once. The chain uses TRBV29-1 and TRBJ2-1, with D perhaps TRBD2 (5 bases). V was clipped by 7 bases and J by 8 bases, with 12 bases between them. Germline V gene data show CDR1 as SQVTM and CDR2 as ANQGSEA. This CDR3 comprises 11 residues. For the CDR3, the DNA is TGCAGCGCCGAGAGGGTGGATGAGCAGTTCTTC. This sequence encodes CSAERVDEQFF.

The V gene is TRBV4-1, the J gene TRBJ1-5; no firm D call. The CDR3 sequence is 13 residues long. Germline CDR1 is MGHRA and CDR2 is YSYEKL. Trimming shortened V by 2 bases and J by 3 bases, and 5 bases separated the two germline ends. The CDR3 loop is CASSQIVNQPQHF. The CDR3 bases are TGCGCCAGCAGCCAAATCGTCAATCAGCCCCAGCATTTT.

The rearrangement links TRBV6-1 to TRBJ2-5; 11 bases map to TRBD2. The V gene's germline CDR1 is MNHNS and CDR2 SASEGT. Trimming took 8 bases from V and 2 from J; bases not matched to a gene: 7. The CDR3 runs 15 residues. The CDR3 loop reads CASRRRTSGQETQYF. CDR3 nucleotide sequence: TGTGCCAGCCGGCGAAGGACTAGCGGGCAAGAGACCCAGTACTTC.

Only a few counts were recorded for this clone. This chain links TRBV4-1 with TRBJ2-7; TRBD1 aligns across 8 bases. This CDR3 spans 14 amino acids. V dropped 2 bases and J dropped 5; count of bases not matched to a gene: 5. Germline V lookup: CDR1 MGHRA, CDR2 YSYEKL. The CDR3 coding sequence is TGCGCCAGCAGCCAAACGGGACAGGCCGACGAGCAGTACTTC. Protein: CASSQTGQADEQYF.

The chain has TRBV11-2 and TRBJ1-1; no clear D gene. The V and J ends lost 2 bases and 1 base respectively, with 5 bases between them. In germline, CDR1 is SGHAT, CDR2 FQNNGV. The CDR3 covers 13 residues. Here the CDR3 reads CASSLMANTEAFF. In nucleotides, the CDR3 is TGTGCCAGCAGCTTAATGGCGAACACTGAAGCTTTCTTT.

The V and J genes are TRBV27 and TRBJ2-3; D is possibly TRBD1 (6 bases). The CDR3 has 15 amino acids. Looked up from germline, CDR1 is MNHEY and CDR2 is SMNVEV (reference sequence). V gave up 6 bases and J gave up 5 bases, with 18 bases separating them. The CDR3 sequence: CASRGDRRLGDTQYF. DNA for the CDR3: TGTGCCAGCAGGGGTGACAGGCGGCTAGGAGATACGCAGTATTTT.